Shown below are 17 T cell receptor beta chains from a single sample sequenced in a study of PD-L1 blockade in urothelial cancer. Time point reported: pretreatment peripheral blood. Profiling relied on immunoSEQ multiplex PCR, and the TCRdb table lists in-frame clones only, not all of them. Of around 79,000 clones listed, 85% were seen once; the top ten hold 6.7%. The sequencing here drew on PBMCs, taken around atezolizumab (anti-PD-L1) treatment. The receptors were sampled from a man between 35 and 55 years old with urothelial cancer.

The genes are TRBV6-5 and TRBJ1-1; perhaps TRBD1 as D (6 bases). V lost 7 bases to trimming and J lost 5 bases, with 8 bases between them. The length of the CDR3 is 11 residues. In germline, CDR1 is MNHEY, CDR2 SVGAGI. The CDR3 protein is CASKGGTEAFF. CDR3 in DNA: TGTGCCAGCAAGGGGGGGACTGAAGCTTTCTTT.

This chain uses TRBV2 with TRBJ2-2; the match to TRBD1 covers 8 bases. The J segment lost 2 bases and the V segment lost 11 bases, leaving 7 bases of the junction unmatched. Germline-derived CDR1 and CDR2 are SNHLY and FYNNEI. The CDR3 contains 14 residues. This chain's CDR3 is CAGGQDSNTGELFF. The CDR3 bases are TGTGCCGGGGGACAGGATTCAAACACCGGGGAGCTGTTTTTT.

The V and J genes are TRBV6-6 and TRBJ1-5; 8 bases fit TRBD1. Per the germline V gene, CDR1 is MNHNY and CDR2 is SVGAGI (reference sequence). Trimming removed 4 bases from V and 3 bases from J; junction bases left unmatched: 5. This CDR3 is built from 15 residues. CDR3 DNA: TGTGCCAGCAGTTCGACAGGGGTAAACAATCAGCCCCAGCATTTT. Protein sequence: CASSSTGVNNQPQHF.

This chain joins TRBV11-3 and TRBJ2-2, with 7 bases fitting TRBD1. Germline-derived CDR1 and CDR2 are SGHNT and YENEEA. This CDR3 is 13 amino acids long. Germline trimming cut 3 bases from V and 5 bases from J; bases unmatched to any gene: 0. Here the CDR3 reads CASSLTGTGELFF. CDR3 DNA sequence: TGTGCCAGCAGCTTGACAGGGACCGGGGAGCTGTTTTTT.

The chain joins TRBV11-2 to TRBJ2-3, with 10 bases matching TRBD2. The CDR3 has 12 amino acids. Unmatched junction bases numbered 6, after V lost 5 bases and J lost 13 bases. Germline V gene lookup returns CDR1 SGHAT and CDR2 FQNNGV. The CDR3 DNA follows: TGTGCCAGCAGCGGTCGGGGACTAGCGAAGTATTTT. This encodes CASSGRGLAKYF.

The chain combines TRBV30 with TRBJ1-4; TRBD1 is a possible D gene (5 bases). From germline, CDR1 is GTSNPN and CDR2 SVGIG (reference sequence). Trimming cost V 0 bases and J 8 bases, with 13 bases left between them. This CDR3 has 14 amino acids. DNA of the CDR3: TGTGCCTGGAGTGTAGGAGGGGAACGGGAAAAACTGTTTTTT. Protein sequence: CAWSVGGEREKLFF.

V usage is TRBV7-9 and J usage is TRBJ1-4; 7 nucleotides agree with TRBD1. There are 16 residues in the CDR3. Per the germline V gene, CDR1 is SEHNR and CDR2 is FQNEAQ (reference sequence). Unmatched junction bases numbered 6, after V lost 1 base and J lost 4 bases. CDR3 protein: CASSLGTGMDNEKLFF. In DNA form, the CDR3 reads TGTGCCAGCAGCTTAGGGACAGGAATGGATAATGAAAAACTGTTTTTT.

The V gene is TRBV10-1, the J gene TRBJ1-1, with D hard to call. The germline V gene encodes CDR1 WNHNN and CDR2 SYGVQD (reference sequence). There are 14 residues in the CDR3. The V and J ends lost 4 bases and 3 bases respectively, with 12 bases between them. The CDR3 nucleotides are TGCGCCAGCAGTGTTGGAGGGTTCGACACTGAAGCTTTCTTT. This encodes CASSVGGFDTEAFF.

The V call is TRBV19, the J call TRBJ1-4, with 7 bases lining up with TRBD1. The germline CDR1 and CDR2 sequences are LNHDA and SQIVND (reference sequence). This CDR3 is built from 13 residues. The V segment lost 5 bases and the J segment 8 bases; nucleotides outside the gene matches: 5. CDR3 nucleotides: TGTGCCAGTAGTTTTACAGGGGACGAAAAACTGTTTTTT. Protein product: CASSFTGDEKLFF.

V and J are TRBV5-4 and TRBJ1-2; D might be TRBD1 (5 bases). This CDR3 spans 12 amino acids. Per germline, CDR1 SGHNT and CDR2 YYREEE (reference sequence). With 4 bases removed from V and 4 bases from J, the gap between germline ends came to 8 bases. CDR3 amino acids: CASSQDSYGYTF. The CDR3 DNA is TGTGCCAGCAGCCAAGACAGCTATGGCTACACCTTC.

The chain carries TRBV11-2 and TRBJ1-1; D is perhaps TRBD1 (5 bases). Deletions cut 2 bases from V and 0 bases from J, with 19 bases between. The CDR3 covers 18 residues. From germline, CDR1 is SGHAT and CDR2 FQNNGV. This chain's CDR3 is CASSLSFRVRGMNTEAFF. For the CDR3, the DNA is TGTGCCAGCAGCTTAAGCTTCAGGGTGCGGGGAATGAACACTGAAGCTTTCTTT.

The chain couples TRBV7-2 to TRBJ2-3; perhaps TRBD2 as D (5 bases). Trimming left V 2 bases short and J 6 bases short, with 12 bases between. The CDR3 extends over 14 amino acids. The germline gives CDR1 SGHTA, CDR2 FQGNSA. Here the CDR3 reads CASSLYQAVDTQYF. In DNA, the CDR3 is TGTGCCAGCAGCTTATACCAAGCGGTGGATACGCAGTATTTT.

The chain employs TRBV18 and TRBJ2-5; 9 bases line up with TRBD1. The J segment lost 4 bases and the V segment lost 3 bases, leaving 0 bases of the junction unmatched. This CDR3 contains 13 residues. Per the germline V gene, CDR1 is KGHSH and CDR2 is LQKENI. CDR3 DNA: TGTGCCAGCTCACCGACAGGGGGAGAGACCCAGTACTTC. Amino acid sequence: CASSPTGGETQYF. The full variable domain, its missing parts supplied by reference TRBV18 and TRBJ2-5, is NAGVMQNPRHLVRRRGQEARLRCSPMKGHSHVYWYRQLPEEGLKFMVYLQKENIIDESGMPKERFSAEFPKEGPSILRIQQVVRGDSAAYFCASSPTGGETQYFGPGTRLLVL.

The CDR3 loop is CAWSPGAEQLFF. As DNA, the CDR3 is TGTGCCTGGAGTCCAGGGGCGGAACAACTGTTTTTT. V usage is TRBV30 and J usage is TRBJ1-4, with D perhaps TRBD1 (6 bases). Germline V gene lookup returns CDR1 GTSNPN and CDR2 SVGIG (reference sequence). The CDR3 consists of 12 residues. Trimming pared 2 bases from V and 12 bases from J, leaving 13 bases between.

V usage is TRBV28 and J usage is TRBJ2-7; 9 nucleotides line up with TRBD1. Trimming cost V 4 bases and J 6 bases; bases outside gene matches: 10. Germline values: CDR1 MDHEN, CDR2 SYDVKM. The CDR3 totals 15 residues. DNA for the CDR3: TGTGCCAGCAGTTCTCCGGGACAGGGATTCGGCGAGCAGTACTTC. It yields the protein CASSSPGQGFGEQYF.

The gene calls are TRBV5-5 and TRBJ2-3; unclear D gene. CDR3 length: 14 amino acids. In germline, CDR1 is SGHKS, CDR2 YYEKEE (reference sequence). Between the trimmed V and J ends, which lost 0 bases and 3 bases, there was a span of 8 bases. The CDR3 protein is CASSLGRNTDTQYF. CDR3 DNA sequence: TGTGCCAGCAGCTTGGGCAGAAATACAGATACGCAGTATTTT.

The gene calls are TRBV6-5 and TRBJ1-1, with TRBD1 identical over 7 bases. The length of the CDR3 is 13 residues. The J segment lost 4 bases and the V segment lost 9 bases, leaving 8 bases of the junction unmatched. CDR1 and CDR2 (germline): MNHEY, SVGAGI. The CDR3 DNA sequence: TGTGCCAGTAGACAGGGCTCTATCACTGAAGCTTTCTTT. This codes for CASRQGSITEAFF.